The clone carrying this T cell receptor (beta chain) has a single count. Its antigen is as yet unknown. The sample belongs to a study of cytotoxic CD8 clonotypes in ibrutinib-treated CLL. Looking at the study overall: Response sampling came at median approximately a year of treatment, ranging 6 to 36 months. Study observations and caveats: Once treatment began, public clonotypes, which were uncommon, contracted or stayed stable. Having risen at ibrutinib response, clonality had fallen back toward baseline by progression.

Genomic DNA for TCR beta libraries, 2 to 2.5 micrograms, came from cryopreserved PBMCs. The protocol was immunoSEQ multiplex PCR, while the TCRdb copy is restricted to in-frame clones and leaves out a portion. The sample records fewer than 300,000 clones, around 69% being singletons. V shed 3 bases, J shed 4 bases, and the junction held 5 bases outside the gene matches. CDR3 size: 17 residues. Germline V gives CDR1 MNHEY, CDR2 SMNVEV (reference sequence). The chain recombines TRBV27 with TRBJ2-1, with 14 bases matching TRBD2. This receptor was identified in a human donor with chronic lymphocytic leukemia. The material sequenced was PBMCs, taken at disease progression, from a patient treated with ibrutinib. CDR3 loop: CASSFAGLAGAYNEQFF. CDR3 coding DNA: TGTGCCAGCAGTTTCGCGGGACTAGCGGGGGCTTACAATGAGCAGTTCTTC.